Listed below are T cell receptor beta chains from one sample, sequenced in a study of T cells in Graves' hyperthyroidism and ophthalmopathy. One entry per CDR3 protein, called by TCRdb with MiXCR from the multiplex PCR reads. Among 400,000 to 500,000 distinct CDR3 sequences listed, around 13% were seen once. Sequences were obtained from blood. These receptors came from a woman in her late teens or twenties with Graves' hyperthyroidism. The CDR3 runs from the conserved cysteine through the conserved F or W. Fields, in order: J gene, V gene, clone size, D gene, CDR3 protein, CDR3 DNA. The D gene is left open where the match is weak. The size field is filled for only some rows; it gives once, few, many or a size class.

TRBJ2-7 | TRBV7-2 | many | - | CASSPGAGSYEQYF | TGTGCCAGCAGCCCAGGGGCAGGGTCCTACGAGCAGTACTTC
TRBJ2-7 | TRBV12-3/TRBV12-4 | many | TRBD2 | CASSLIAGYEQYF | TGTGCCAGCAGTTTAATAGCGGGATACGAGCAGTACTTC
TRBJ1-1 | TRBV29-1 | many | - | CSVEIWGGTEAFF | TGCAGCGTCGAAATTTGGGGGGGTACTGAAGCTTTCTTT
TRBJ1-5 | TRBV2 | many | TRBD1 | CASSPTGDFQPQHF | TGTGCCAGCAGTCCGACAGGGGATTTTCAGCCCCAGCATTTT
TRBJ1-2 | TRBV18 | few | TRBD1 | CASSPRTGEGYTF | TGTGCCAGCTCACCCAGGACAGGGGAAGGCTACACCTTC
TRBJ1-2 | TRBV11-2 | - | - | CASSSGTYGYTF | TGTGCCAGCAGCTCCGGGACTTATGGCTACACCTTC
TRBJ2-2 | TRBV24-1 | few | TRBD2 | CATSDVASGSGELFF | TGTGCCACCAGTGATGTAGCTAGCGGTAGCGGGGAGCTGTTTTTT
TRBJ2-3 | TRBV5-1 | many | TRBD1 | CASSLGTEEDTQYF | TGCGCCAGCAGCCTCGGGACAGAGGAAGATACGCAGTATTTT
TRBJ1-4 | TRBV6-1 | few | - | CASSARTTSTNEKLFF | TGTGCCAGCAGTGCTCGAACGACATCAACTAATGAAAAACTGTTTTTT
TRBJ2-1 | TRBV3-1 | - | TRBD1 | CASSQEGQGVHNEQFF | TGTGCCAGCAGCCAAGAGGGCCAGGGGGTCCACAATGAGCAGTTCTTC
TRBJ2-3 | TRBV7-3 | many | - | CASSLGARTDTQYF | TGTGCCAGCAGCTTAGGTGCTAGGACAGATACGCAGTATTTT
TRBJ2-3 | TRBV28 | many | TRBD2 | CASSRPSGGTDTQYF | TGTGCCAGCAGTCGACCTAGCGGGGGCACAGATACGCAGTATTTT
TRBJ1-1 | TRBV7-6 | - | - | CASSLVQGWLGTEAFF | TGTGCCAGCAGCTTAGTACAGGGCTGGTTGGGCACTGAAGCTTTCTTT
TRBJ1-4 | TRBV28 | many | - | CASSSGGAGNEKLFF | TGTGCCAGCAGTTCGGGAGGTGCGGGTAATGAAAAACTGTTTTTT
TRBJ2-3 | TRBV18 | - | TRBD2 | CASSPLREATDTQYF | TGTGCCAGCTCACCACTGCGGGAGGCCACAGATACGCAGTATTTT
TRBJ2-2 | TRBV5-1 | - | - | CASSLGSTGRPEELFF | TGCGCCAGCAGCTTGGGGTCGACGGGACGCCCCGAGGAGCTGTTTTTT
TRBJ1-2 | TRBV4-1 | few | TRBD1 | CASSQGDRGTYGYTF | TGCGCCAGCAGCCAAGGGGACAGGGGAACCTATGGCTACACCTTC
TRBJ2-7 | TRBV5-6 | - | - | CASSGVTVSYEQYF | TGTGCCAGCAGCGGGGTTACAGTGTCCTACGAGCAGTACTTC
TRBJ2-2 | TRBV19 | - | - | CASSPRAGGTGELFF | TGTGCCAGTAGTCCCCGGGCCGGCGGGACCGGGGAGCTGTTTTTT
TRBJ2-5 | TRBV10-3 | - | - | CAIRTDTGLTQYF | TGTGCCATCAGGACGGACACGGGGTTGACCCAGTACTTC
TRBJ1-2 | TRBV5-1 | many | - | CASSLGEPGIGYGYTF | TGCGCCAGCAGCTTGGGCGAACCAGGCATAGGCTATGGCTACACCTTC
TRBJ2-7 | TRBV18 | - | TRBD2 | CASSPQAGGPYEQYF | TGTGCCAGCTCACCACAAGCGGGAGGACCCTACGAGCAGTACTTC
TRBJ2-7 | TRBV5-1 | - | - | CASSSTETSYEQYF | TGCGCCAGCAGCTCGACGGAGACGTCCTACGAGCAGTACTTC
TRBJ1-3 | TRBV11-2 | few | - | CASSYTNSGNTIYF | TGTGCCAGCAGCTATACTAACTCTGGAAACACCATATATTTT
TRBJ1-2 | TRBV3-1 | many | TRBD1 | CASSHLQGDGYTF | TGTGCCAGCAGCCATCTACAGGGGGATGGCTACACCTTC